A selection of T cell receptor beta chains follows, all from one sample in a study of molecular identifiers for immune sequencing clone quantification. One entry per CDR3 protein, called by TCRdb with MiXCR from the PCR reads. In the table there are 490,000 or so distinct CDR3 sequences, roughly 23% of which are singletons. Sample: naive CD8+ T cells from blood, with Jurkat cell RNA spiked in. These receptors were obtained from a human donor in good health. Some libraries in this study had Jurkat cell RNA spiked in. Each CDR3 is given with its conserved first and last residue. The D gene is left open where the match is weak. Only some rows state a clone size, as once, few, many or a class for expanded clones.

.	TRBV29-1	.	TRBJ2-1	CSVPTEGGLDNEQFF	TGCAGCGTGCCAACGGAGGGAGGCCTAGACAATGAGCAGTTCTTC
many	TRBV4-1	TRBD2	TRBJ2-3	CASRGGSTSTDTQYF	TGCGCCAGCAGAGGCGGGAGTACTAGCACAGATACGCAGTATTTT
many	TRBV4-1	.	TRBJ1-2	CASSQGTVVSSGVYGYTF	TGCGCCAGCAGCCAAGGGACGGTAGTCTCTTCCGGGGTCTATGGCTACACCTTC
few	TRBV9	TRBD2	TRBJ2-7	CASSVGAGGSYEQYF	TGTGCCAGCAGCGTAGGAGCGGGGGGCTCCTACGAGCAGTACTTC
.	TRBV27	.	TRBJ2-5	CASSPTDPPMETQYF	TGTGCCAGCAGTCCGACAGACCCGCCGATGGAGACCCAGTACTTC
.	TRBV11-2	TRBD1	TRBJ2-7	CASSSHRGYYEQYF	TGTGCCAGCAGCTCCCACAGGGGTTACTACGAGCAGTACTTC
few	TRBV5-8	.	TRBJ2-1	CASSFQIWEQFF	TGTGCCAGCAGCTTCCAAATCTGGGAGCAGTTCTTC
few	TRBV9	.	TRBJ2-3	CASSVASGPQTFDTQYF	TGTGCCAGCAGCGTAGCGTCAGGGCCACAGACATTCGATACGCAGTATTTT
.	TRBV19	TRBD1	TRBJ2-7	CASSDAPGQTYEQYF	TGTGCCAGTAGTGACGCTCCGGGACAGACCTACGAGCAGTACTTC
few	TRBV19	.	TRBJ2-7	CASSMDSSYEQYF	TGTGCCAGTAGCATGGACAGCTCCTACGAGCAGTACTTC
.	TRBV6-5	TRBD1	TRBJ2-7	CASSYDRVGSYEQYF	TGTGCCAGCAGTTACGACAGGGTGGGCTCCTACGAGCAGTACTTC
.	TRBV7-3	TRBD1	TRBJ2-7	CASSSNGQGSYEQYF	TGTGCCAGCAGTAGCAATGGACAGGGGAGCTACGAGCAGTACTTC
many	TRBV7-3	.	TRBJ1-1	CASSLSPGLNTEAFF	TGTGCCAGCAGCTTAAGCCCGGGATTGAACACTGAAGCTTTCTTT
.	TRBV19	.	TRBJ1-5	CASSMWHRGNQPQHF	TGTGCCAGTAGTATGTGGCACCGGGGCAATCAGCCCCAGCATTTT
few	TRBV28	TRBD2	TRBJ2-1	CASSPSKAGVSYNEQFF	TGTGCCAGCAGTCCCTCCAAGGCGGGAGTTTCCTACAATGAGCAGTTCTTC
few	TRBV6-2/TRBV6-3	.	TRBJ1-5	CASSYSAGKSNQPQHF	TGTGCCAGCAGTTACTCGGCAGGGAAGAGCAATCAGCCCCAGCATTTT
many	TRBV5-8	TRBD1	TRBJ1-1	CASSLPGGAYTEAFF	TGTGCCAGCAGCTTGCCAGGGGGCGCGTATACTGAAGCTTTCTTT
few	TRBV12-3/TRBV12-4	.	TRBJ1-1	CASSTDTFNTEAFF	TGTGCCAGCAGTACAGACACTTTCAACACTGAAGCTTTCTTT
many	TRBV12-3/TRBV12-4	TRBD1	TRBJ1-1	CASSSRGYTEAFF	TGTGCCAGCAGTTCCAGGGGGTACACTGAAGCTTTCTTT
.	TRBV4-1	TRBD1	TRBJ1-5	CASSPLGTEEIQPQHF	TGCGCCAGCAGCCCGCTAGGGACAGAGGAGATTCAGCCCCAGCATTTT
.	TRBV7-2	TRBD2	TRBJ2-1	CASSSSGTSGRNEQFF	TGTGCCAGCAGCTCCTCCGGGACTAGCGGGAGAAATGAGCAGTTCTTC
few	TRBV5-4	.	TRBJ2-7	CASSGDSYAYEQYF	TGTGCCAGCAGCGGTGACAGCTACGCCTACGAGCAGTACTTC
.	TRBV5-1	.	TRBJ2-1	CASSLGRTSYNEQFF	TGCGCCAGCAGCTTGGGCAGGACTTCCTACAATGAGCAGTTCTTC
.	TRBV24-1	.	TRBJ2-5	CATSDLLAPETQYF	TGTGCCACCAGTGATTTGCTGGCCCCAGAGACCCAGTACTTC
few	TRBV28	.	TRBJ2-7	CASSFRQAHEQYF	TGTGCCAGCAGTTTCCGGCAGGCCCACGAGCAGTACTTC
.	TRBV11-2	.	TRBJ1-5	CATLGGRDRNDQPQHF	TGTGCCACCCTCGGCGGCAGGGATCGGAACGATCAGCCCCAGCATTTT
many	TRBV5-8	.	TRBJ2-3	CASSWMPPPASALHTQYF	TGTGCCAGCAGCTGGATGCCCCCTCCCGCTTCCGCACTACATACGCAGTATTTT
few	TRBV12-3/TRBV12-4	.	TRBJ2-1	CASSLLRGEQFF	TGTGCCAGCAGTTTATTGCGGGGCGAGCAGTTCTTC
.	TRBV7-9	.	TRBJ2-3	CASMEEGGTDTQYF	TGTGCCAGCATGGAAGAGGGGGGGACAGATACGCAGTATTTT
.	TRBV20-1	TRBD2	TRBJ2-7	CSANPSGSYYEQYF	TGCAGTGCTAATCCTAGCGGGAGTTACTACGAGCAGTACTTC
few	TRBV11-3	TRBD2	TRBJ2-3	CASSHGLALITDTQYF	TGTGCCAGCAGCCACGGACTAGCGCTAATCACAGATACGCAGTATTTT
.	TRBV12-3/TRBV12-4	.	TRBJ1-1	CASSLDAVGEAFF	TGTGCCAGCAGTTTAGACGCGGTGGGTGAAGCTTTCTTT
few	TRBV7-6	TRBD2	TRBJ2-3	CASSSGDYTTDTQYF	TGTGCCAGCAGCAGCGGGGACTACACCACAGATACGCAGTATTTT
few	TRBV12-5	TRBD2	TRBJ2-1	CASALTSGSLEQFF	TGTGCTAGTGCTTTGACTAGCGGGAGCCTTGAGCAGTTCTTC
many	TRBV7-9	.	TRBJ2-3	CASSLDKDTQYF	TGTGCCAGCAGCTTAGACAAAGATACGCAGTATTTT
few	TRBV4-3	.	TRBJ1-1	CASSPSNRVEAFF	TGCGCCAGCAGCCCTAGTAACCGGGTTGAAGCTTTCTTT
many	TRBV5-8	.	TRBJ1-1	CASSSTPNTEAFF	TGTGCCAGCAGCAGTACACCGAACACTGAAGCTTTCTTT
many	TRBV6-5	TRBD1	TRBJ2-5	CASSSPGQGGGETQYF	TGTGCCAGCAGTTCCCCGGGACAGGGGGGAGGAGAGACCCAGTACTTC
.	TRBV4-1	.	TRBJ2-7	CASSQDEASATYEQYF	TGCGCCAGCAGCCAAGATGAGGCTAGCGCAACCTACGAGCAGTACTTC
.	TRBV4-2	.	TRBJ2-1	CASSQAGEYNEQLF	TGTGCCAGCAGCCAAGCCGGGGAATACAATGAGCAGCTCTTC
few	TRBV6-5	TRBD1	TRBJ2-7	CATGTGFYEQYF	TGTGCCACCGGGACAGGGTTCTACGAGCAGTACTTC
many	TRBV6-6	.	TRBJ2-3	CASSSGGESTDTQYF	TGTGCCAGCAGTAGTGGGGGAGAGAGCACAGATACGCAGTATTTT